This record covers a single TCR beta chain. CDR1 SGHRS and CDR2 YFSETQ come from the germline V gene. The CDR3 runs to 16 residues. V lost 7 bases and J lost 5; bases outside the gene matches: 12. The data were obtained in a study of blood T cells in healthy people across ages. Alongside a J-beta primer mix, a sample-barcoded 5' primer served in a second PCR lasting 7 to 11 cycles. MiXCR, run by TCRdb on the 5' RACE reads, gives a single entry per CDR3 protein. Among fewer than 2 million distinct CDR3 sequences, roughly two fifths were seen once, and the ten largest hold 23%. This chain uses TRBV5-1 with TRBJ1-2, with 12 bases lining up with TRBD1. The sample taken for sequencing was blood. The sequence was obtained from a human donor in good health. The CDR3 sequence: CASRSLPGQGAYGYTF. The CDR3 DNA reads as TGCGCCAGCCGGAGTCTACCGGGACAGGGGGCGTATGGCTACACCTTC.